The rows below give T cell receptor beta chains drawn from one sample of a study of blood T cell repertoires in COVID-19. Sequencing was performed with immunoSEQ multiplex PCR; in TCRdb, only in-frame clones are kept and a portion is missing. The data hold some 250,000 clones, with around 86% observed a single time. What was sequenced was peripheral blood. These receptors were taken from a woman between 25 and 40 years old who had recovered from COVID-19. The CDR3 runs from the conserved cysteine through the conserved F or W. A D gene is named only where the DNA matches it firmly. Size is stated for part of the rows, as once, few or many counts, or as a class when the clone is expanded.

J gene | D gene | CDR3 length | V gene | clone size | CDR3 DNA | CDR3 protein
TRBJ1-1 | - | 13 | TRBV6-5 | - | TGTGCCAGCACACTCCAGGGTTCCACTGAAGCTTTCTTT | CASTLQGSTEAFF
TRBJ2-7 | - | 15 | TRBV2 | few | TGTGCCAGCAGTGAAGGGACATATGGTTCCTACGAGCAGTACTTC | CASSEGTYGSYEQYF
TRBJ1-5 | TRBD1 | 16 | TRBV19 | - | TGTGCCAGTAGTATTACCGGGACAGGGGGCAATCAGCCCCAGCATTTT | CASSITGTGGNQPQHF
TRBJ1-3 | - | 18 | TRBV14 | - | TGTGCCAGCAGCCAGTGGTCTGGGATCCGGGGCTCTGGAAACACCATATATTTT | CASSQWSGIRGSGNTIYF
TRBJ1-2 | - | 15 | TRBV9 | - | TGTGCCAGCAGCTTCCAAGGACAGCCTAACTATGGCTACACCTTC | CASSFQGQPNYGYTF
TRBJ2-1 | - | 14 | TRBV11-2 | - | TGTGCCAGCAGCGACTCGGGACTTTACAGTGAGCAGTTCTTC | CASSDSGLYSEQFF
TRBJ2-6 | TRBD1 | 15 | TRBV5-1 | - | TGCGCCAGCAGCCAGGGGGCGTCAGGGGCCAACGTCCTGACTTTC | CASSQGASGANVLTF
TRBJ2-2 | - | 15 | TRBV3-1/TRBV3-2 | - | TGTGCCAGCAGCCTTCAAACTATATACACCGGGGAGCTGTTTTTT | CASSLQTIYTGELFF
TRBJ1-2 | - | 16 | TRBV2 | - | TGTGCCAGCAGTGATCTCGTTGGGGGCTGGAGCTATGGCTACACCTTC | CASSDLVGGWSYGYTF
TRBJ2-7 | TRBD1 | 15 | TRBV19 | - | TGTGCCAGTAGCCTAGGGGGACAGAGTCTCTACGAGCAGTACTTC | CASSLGGQSLYEQYF
TRBJ1-1 | - | 15 | TRBV11-2 | - | TGTGCCAGCAGCTTAGATGGAGGGTTGACTGCTGAAGCTTTCTTT | CASSLDGGLTAEAFF
TRBJ1-1 | TRBD1 | 12 | TRBV10-3 | - | TGTGCCATCGGCGACAGGGGCACTGAAGCTTTCTTT | CAIGDRGTEAFF
TRBJ2-5 | - | 13 | TRBV12-3/TRBV12-4 | - | TGTGCATCCCAAGGGGGAGGGTGGGAGACCCAGTACTTC | CASQGGGWETQYF
TRBJ2-1 | TRBD2 | 11 | TRBV29-1 | - | TGCAGCATCGGGACTAACAATGAGCAGTTCTTC | CSIGTNNEQFF
TRBJ2-3 | TRBD1 | 15 | TRBV6-6 | - | TGTGCCAGCAATAGAGGGGGCCTTAGCACAGATACGCAGTATTTT | CASNRGGLSTDTQYF